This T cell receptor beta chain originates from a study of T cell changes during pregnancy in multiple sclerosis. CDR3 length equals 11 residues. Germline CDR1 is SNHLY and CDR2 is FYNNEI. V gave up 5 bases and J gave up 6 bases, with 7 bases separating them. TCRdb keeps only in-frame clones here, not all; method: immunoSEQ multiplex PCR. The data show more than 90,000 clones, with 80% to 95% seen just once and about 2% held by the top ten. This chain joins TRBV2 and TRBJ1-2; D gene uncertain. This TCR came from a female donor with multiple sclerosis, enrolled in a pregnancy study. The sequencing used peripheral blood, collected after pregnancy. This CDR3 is CASSFSDGYTF. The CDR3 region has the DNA TGTGCCAGCAGTTTCAGTGATGGCTACACCTTC. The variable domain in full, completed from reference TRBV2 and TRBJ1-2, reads EPEVTQTPSHQVTQMGQEVILRCVPISNHLYFYWYRQILGQKVEFLVSFYNNEISEKSEIFDDQFSVERPDGSNFTLKIRSTKLEDSAMYFCASSFSDGYTFGSGTRLTVV.